The clone carrying this T cell receptor beta chain was observed a handful of times. Its antigen is unidentified. This entry belongs to a study of T-cell reconstitution after alpha-beta-depleted transplantation in children. Study-level results: Hyperexpanded clones declined; after one year, newly produced T cells mostly supplied diversity. Several hundred expanded graft clones reportedly were the source of alpha-beta T cells about two months after transplant.

A library of TCRbeta sequences, prepared with unique molecular identifiers, was generated. TCRdb processed the PCR reads anew with MiXCR; each CDR3 protein has one entry. The data contain 350,000 to 500,000 distinct CDR3 sequences, 43% of them seen just once; the ten biggest clones take up approximately 30%. The V and J ends lost 1 base and 10 bases, in that order; junction bases with no gene match: 10. CDR3 length equals 14 residues. CDR1 is DFQATT, CDR2 SNEGSKA, per germline (reference sequence). This TCR came from a girl aged 2 to 9 with aplastic anemia, due to receive a stem cell transplant. Sequencing used PBMCs, obtained before TCRalphabeta/CD19-depleted stem cell transplant. The J gene is TRBJ2-1, the V gene TRBV20-1; 7 bases agree with TRBD2. CDR3 region: CSARVGRASYEQFF. CDR3 bases: TGCAGTGCTAGAGTGGGGAGGGCCTCTTACGAGCAGTTCTTC.